This T cell receptor (beta chain) was profiled in a study of cytomegalovirus exposure and HLA in healthy donors. In this sample, this clone turned up once. Sequencing was performed with immunoSEQ multiplex PCR; in TCRdb, only in-frame clones are kept and a portion is missing. The sample carries approximately 54,000 clones, roughly 87% recorded once. The CDR3 consists of 12 residues. Per the germline V gene, CDR1 is GTSNPN and CDR2 is SVGIG (reference sequence). The V gene lost 0 bases and the J gene lost 3 bases, with 5 bases spanning the gap. J is TRBJ1-1 and V is TRBV30; no clear D. The specimen sequenced was PBMCs. The TCR sequence derives from a woman under 30 in good health and CMV-seropositive. The CDR3: CAWSVQYTEAFF. In DNA form, the CDR3 reads TGTGCCTGGAGTGTACAATACACTGAAGCTTTCTTT.